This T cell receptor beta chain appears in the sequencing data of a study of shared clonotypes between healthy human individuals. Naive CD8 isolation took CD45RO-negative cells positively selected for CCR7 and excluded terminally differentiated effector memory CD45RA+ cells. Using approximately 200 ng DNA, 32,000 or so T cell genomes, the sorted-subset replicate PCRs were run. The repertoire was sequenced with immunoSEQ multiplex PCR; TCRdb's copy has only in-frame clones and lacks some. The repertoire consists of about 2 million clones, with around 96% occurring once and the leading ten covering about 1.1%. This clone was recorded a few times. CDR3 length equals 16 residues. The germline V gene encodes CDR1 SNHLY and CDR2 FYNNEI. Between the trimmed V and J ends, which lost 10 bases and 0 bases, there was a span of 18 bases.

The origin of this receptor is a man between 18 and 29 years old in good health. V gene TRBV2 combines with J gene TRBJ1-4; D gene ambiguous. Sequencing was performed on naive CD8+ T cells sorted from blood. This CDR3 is CATDPGLKATNEKLFF. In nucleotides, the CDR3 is TGTGCCACCGATCCGGGTCTTAAGGCAACTAATGAAAAACTGTTTTTT.